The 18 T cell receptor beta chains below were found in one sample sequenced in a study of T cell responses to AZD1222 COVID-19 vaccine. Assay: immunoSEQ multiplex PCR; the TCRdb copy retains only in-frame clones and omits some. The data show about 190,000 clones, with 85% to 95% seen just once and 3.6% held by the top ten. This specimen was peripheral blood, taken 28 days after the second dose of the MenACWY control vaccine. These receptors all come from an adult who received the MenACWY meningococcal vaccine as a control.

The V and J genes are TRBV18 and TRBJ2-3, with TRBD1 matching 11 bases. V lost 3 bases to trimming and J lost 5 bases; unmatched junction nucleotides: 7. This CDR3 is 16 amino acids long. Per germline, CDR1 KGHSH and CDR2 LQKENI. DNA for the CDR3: TGTGCCAGCTCACCTCGGGACAGGGGGTCAGTAGATACGCAGTATTTT. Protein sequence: CASSPRDRGSVDTQYF.

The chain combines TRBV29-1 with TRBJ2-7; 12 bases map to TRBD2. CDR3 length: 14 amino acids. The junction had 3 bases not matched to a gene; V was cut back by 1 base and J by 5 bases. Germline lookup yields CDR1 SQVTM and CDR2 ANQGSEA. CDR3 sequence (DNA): TGCAGCGTTGAAGGGACTAGCGGGACCGACGAGCAGTACTTC. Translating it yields CSVEGTSGTDEQYF.

The CDR3 nucleotides are TGTGCCAGCAGCACCCGGACTAGCGGGGTGAACACCGGGGAGCTGTTTTTT. Translating it yields CASSTRTSGVNTGELFF. J is TRBJ2-2 and V is TRBV9; 12 bases are a match to TRBD2. V shed 4 bases, J shed 1 base, and the junction held 5 bases outside the gene matches. Germline assignment: CDR1 SGDLS and CDR2 YYNGEE. The CDR3 totals 17 residues.

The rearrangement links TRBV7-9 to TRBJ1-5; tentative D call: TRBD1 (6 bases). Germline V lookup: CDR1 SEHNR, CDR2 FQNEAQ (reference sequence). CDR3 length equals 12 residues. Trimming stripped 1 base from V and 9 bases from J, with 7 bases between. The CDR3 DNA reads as TGTGCCAGCAGCTTAGAGGGGGGGCCCCAGCATTTT. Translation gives CASSLEGGPQHF.

This CDR3 is CASSSGRGDIQYF. The CDR3 nucleotides read TGTGCCAGTAGTTCAGGGAGGGGAGACATTCAGTACTTC. The gene calls are TRBV19 and TRBJ2-4; 7 positions match TRBD2. The CDR3 spans 13 residues. V gave up 5 bases and J gave up 8 bases; unmatched junction bases: 6. Germline CDR1 LNHDA, CDR2 SQIVND (reference sequence). The full variable domain, completed using reference TRBV19 and TRBJ2-4, is DGGITQSPKYLFRKEGQNVTLSCEQNLNHDAMYWYRQDPGQGLRLIYYSQIVNDFQKGDIAEGYSVSREKKESFPLTVTSAQKNPTAFYLCASSSGRGDIQYFGAGTRLSVL.

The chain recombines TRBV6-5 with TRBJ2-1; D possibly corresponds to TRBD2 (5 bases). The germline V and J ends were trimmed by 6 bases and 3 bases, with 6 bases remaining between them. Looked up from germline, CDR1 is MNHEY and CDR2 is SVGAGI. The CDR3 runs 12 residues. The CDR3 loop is CASSRGYNEQFF. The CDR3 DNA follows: TGTGCCAGCAGCCGGGGCTACAATGAGCAGTTCTTC.

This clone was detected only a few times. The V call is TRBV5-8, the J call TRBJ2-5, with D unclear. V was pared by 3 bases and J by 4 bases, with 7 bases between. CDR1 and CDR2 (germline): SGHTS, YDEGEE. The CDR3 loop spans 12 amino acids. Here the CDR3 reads CASSYVRETQYF. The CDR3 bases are TGTGCCAGCAGCTATGTAAGAGAGACCCAGTACTTC. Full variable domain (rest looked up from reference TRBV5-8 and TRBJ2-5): EAGVTQSPTHLIKTRGQQATLRCSPISGHTSVYWYQQALGLGLQFLLWYDEGEERNRGNFPPRFSGRQFPNYSSELNVNALELEDSALYLCASSYVRETQYFGPGTRLLVL.

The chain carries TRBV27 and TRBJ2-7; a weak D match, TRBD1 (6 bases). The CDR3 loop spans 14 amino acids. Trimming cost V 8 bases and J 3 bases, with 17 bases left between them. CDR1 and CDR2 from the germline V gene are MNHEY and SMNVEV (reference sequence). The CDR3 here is CASGERLTGYEQYF. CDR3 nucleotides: TGTGCCAGCGGGGAAAGACTGACAGGCTACGAGCAGTACTTC.

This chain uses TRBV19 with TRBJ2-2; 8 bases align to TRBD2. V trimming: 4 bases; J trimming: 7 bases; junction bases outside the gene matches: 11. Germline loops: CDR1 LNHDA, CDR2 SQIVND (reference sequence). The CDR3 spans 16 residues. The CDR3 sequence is CASSRGLGGSRGELFF. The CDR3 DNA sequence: TGTGCCAGTAGTAGGGGACTAGGAGGCTCCCGCGGGGAGCTGTTTTTT.

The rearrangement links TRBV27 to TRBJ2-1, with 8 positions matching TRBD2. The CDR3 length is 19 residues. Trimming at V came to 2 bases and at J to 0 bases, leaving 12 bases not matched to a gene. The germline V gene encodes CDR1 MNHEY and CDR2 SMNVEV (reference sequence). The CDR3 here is CASSLERESGLSSYNEQFF. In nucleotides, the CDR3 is TGTGCCAGCAGTTTAGAGCGGGAGTCAGGCCTGAGCTCCTACAATGAGCAGTTCTTC.

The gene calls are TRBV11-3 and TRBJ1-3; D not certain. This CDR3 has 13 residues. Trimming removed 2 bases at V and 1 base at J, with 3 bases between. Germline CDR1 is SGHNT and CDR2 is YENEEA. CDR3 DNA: TGTGCCAGCAGCTTACCTTCTGGAAACACCATATATTTT. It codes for CASSLPSGNTIYF.

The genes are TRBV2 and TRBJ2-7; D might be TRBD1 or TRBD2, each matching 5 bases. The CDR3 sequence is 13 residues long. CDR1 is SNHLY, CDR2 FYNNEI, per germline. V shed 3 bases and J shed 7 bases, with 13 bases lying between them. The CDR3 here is CASSDPGEGEQYF. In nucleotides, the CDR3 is TGTGCCAGCAGTGACCCGGGTGAGGGGGAGCAGTACTTC.

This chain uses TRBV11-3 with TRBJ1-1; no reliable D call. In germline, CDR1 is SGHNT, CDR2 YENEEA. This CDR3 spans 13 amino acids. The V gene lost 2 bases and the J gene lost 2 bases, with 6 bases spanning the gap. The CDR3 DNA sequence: TGTGCCAGCAGCTTAAACCTTAACACTGAAGCTTTCTTT. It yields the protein CASSLNLNTEAFF.

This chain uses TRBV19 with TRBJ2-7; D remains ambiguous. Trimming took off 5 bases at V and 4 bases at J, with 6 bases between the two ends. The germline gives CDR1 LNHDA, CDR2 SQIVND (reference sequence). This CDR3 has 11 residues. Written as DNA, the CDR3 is TGTGCCAGTAGTTCACATTACGAGCAGTACTTC. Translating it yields CASSSHYEQYF.

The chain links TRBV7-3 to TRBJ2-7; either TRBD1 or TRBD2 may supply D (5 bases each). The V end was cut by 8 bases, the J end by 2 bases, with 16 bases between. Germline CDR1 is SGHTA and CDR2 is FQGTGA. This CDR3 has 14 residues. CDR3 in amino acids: CASPLVRGTYEQYF. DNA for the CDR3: TGTGCCAGCCCTCTTGTGAGGGGCACCTACGAGCAGTACTTC.

The CDR3 spells CSVQPPLGQTNTGELFF. As DNA, the CDR3 is TGCAGCGTCCAGCCCCCCCTCGGACAGACGAACACCGGGGAGCTGTTTTTT. The chain carries TRBV29-1 and TRBJ2-2; weak D call: TRBD1 (6 bases). This CDR3 has 17 amino acids. Germline-derived CDR1 and CDR2 are SQVTM and ANQGSEA. Trimming took 6 bases from V and 0 from J, leaving 20 bases between them.

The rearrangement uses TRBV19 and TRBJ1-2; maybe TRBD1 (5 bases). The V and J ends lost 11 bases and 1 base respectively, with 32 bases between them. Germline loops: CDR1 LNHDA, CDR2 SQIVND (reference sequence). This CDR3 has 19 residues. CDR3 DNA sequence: TGTGCCCACAGGCAACATGGGGCTCACCGATCAGCTTTTAACTATGGCTACACCTTC. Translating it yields CAHRQHGAHRSAFNYGYTF. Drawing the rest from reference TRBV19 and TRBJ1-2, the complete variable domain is DGGITQSPKYLFRKEGQNVTLSCEQNLNHDAMYWYRQDPGQGLRLIYYSQIVNDFQKGDIAEGYSVSREKKESFPLTVTSAQKNPTAFYLCAHRQHGAHRSAFNYGYTFGSGTRLTVV.

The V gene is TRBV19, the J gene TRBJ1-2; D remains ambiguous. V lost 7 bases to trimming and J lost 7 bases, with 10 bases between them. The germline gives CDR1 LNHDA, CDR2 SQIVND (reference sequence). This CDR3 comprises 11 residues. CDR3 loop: CASNWGTGYTF. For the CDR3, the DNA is TGTGCCAGTAATTGGGGTACTGGCTACACCTTC.